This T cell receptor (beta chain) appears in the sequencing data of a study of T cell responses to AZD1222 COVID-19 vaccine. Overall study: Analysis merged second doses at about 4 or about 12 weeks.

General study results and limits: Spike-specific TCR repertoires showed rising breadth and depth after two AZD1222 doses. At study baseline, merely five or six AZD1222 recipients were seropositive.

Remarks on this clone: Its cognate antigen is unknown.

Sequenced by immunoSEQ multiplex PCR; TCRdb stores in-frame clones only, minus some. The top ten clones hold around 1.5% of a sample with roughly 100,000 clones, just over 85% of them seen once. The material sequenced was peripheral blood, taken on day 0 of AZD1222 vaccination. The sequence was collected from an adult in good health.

This CDR3 reads CASSFRVEGARTEAFF. The CDR3 nucleotides are TGTGCCAGCAGTTTTCGTGTTGAGGGCGCGAGGACTGAAGCTTTCTTT. The chain employs TRBV28 and TRBJ1-1; D gene ambiguous. Germline lookup yields CDR1 MDHEN and CDR2 SYDVKM. The germline V and J ends were trimmed by 3 bases and 5 bases, with 19 bases remaining between them. The CDR3 loop spans 16 amino acids.